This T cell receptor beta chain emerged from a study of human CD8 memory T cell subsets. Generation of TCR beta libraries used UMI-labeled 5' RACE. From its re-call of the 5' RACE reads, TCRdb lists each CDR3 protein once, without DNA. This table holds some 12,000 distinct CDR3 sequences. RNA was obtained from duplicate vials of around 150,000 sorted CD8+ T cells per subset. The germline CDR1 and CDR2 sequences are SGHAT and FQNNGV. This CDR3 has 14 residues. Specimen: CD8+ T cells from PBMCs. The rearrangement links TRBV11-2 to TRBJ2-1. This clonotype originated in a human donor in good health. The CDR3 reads CASSLEIAHNEQFF.